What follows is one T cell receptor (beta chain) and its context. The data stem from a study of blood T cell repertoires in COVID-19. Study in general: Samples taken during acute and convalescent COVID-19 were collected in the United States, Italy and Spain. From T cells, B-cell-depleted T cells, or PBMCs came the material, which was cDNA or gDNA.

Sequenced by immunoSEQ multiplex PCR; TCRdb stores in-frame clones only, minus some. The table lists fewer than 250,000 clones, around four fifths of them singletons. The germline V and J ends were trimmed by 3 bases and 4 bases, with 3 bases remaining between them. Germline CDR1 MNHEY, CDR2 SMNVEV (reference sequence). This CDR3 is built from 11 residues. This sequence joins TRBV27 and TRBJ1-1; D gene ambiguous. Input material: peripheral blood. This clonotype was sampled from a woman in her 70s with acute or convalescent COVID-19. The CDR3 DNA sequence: TGTGCCAGCAGTTTCGGCACTGAAGCTTTCTTT. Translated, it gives CASSFGTEAFF.